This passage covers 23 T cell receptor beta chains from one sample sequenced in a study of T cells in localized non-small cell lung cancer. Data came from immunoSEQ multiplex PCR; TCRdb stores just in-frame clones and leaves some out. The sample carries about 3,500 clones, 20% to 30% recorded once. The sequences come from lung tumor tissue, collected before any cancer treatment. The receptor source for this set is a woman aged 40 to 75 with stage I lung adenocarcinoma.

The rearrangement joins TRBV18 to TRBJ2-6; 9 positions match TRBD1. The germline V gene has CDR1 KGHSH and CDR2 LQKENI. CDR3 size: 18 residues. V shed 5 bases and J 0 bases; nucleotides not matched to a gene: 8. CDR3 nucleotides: TGTGCCAGCTCAACGACCGGGACAGGGAGCTCTGGGGCCAACGTCCTGACTTTC. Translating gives CASSTTGTGSSGANVLTF.

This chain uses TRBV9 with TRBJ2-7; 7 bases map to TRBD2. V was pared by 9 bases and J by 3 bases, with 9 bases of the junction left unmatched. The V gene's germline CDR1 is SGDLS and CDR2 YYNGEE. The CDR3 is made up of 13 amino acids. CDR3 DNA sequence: TGTGCCACCCCTGGGGGGGTATACTACGAGCAGTACTTC. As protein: CATPGGVYYEQYF. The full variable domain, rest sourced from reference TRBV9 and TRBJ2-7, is DSGVTQTPKHLITATGQRVTLRCSPRSGDLSVYWYQQSLDQGLQFLIQYYNGEERAKGNILERFSAQQFPDLHSELNLSSLELGDSALYFCATPGGVYYEQYFGPGTRLTVT.

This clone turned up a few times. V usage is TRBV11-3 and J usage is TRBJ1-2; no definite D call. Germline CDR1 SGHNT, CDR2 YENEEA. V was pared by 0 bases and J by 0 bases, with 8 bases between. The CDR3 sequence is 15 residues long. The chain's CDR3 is CASSLDSHSNYGYTF. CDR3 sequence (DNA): TGTGCCAGCAGCTTAGATTCCCACTCTAACTATGGCTACACCTTC.

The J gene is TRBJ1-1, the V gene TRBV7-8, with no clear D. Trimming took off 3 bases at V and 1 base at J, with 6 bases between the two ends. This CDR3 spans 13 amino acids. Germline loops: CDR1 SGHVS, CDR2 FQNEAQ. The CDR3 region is CASSFSGNTEAFF. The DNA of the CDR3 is TGTGCCAGCAGCTTTTCAGGGAACACTGAAGCTTTCTTT.

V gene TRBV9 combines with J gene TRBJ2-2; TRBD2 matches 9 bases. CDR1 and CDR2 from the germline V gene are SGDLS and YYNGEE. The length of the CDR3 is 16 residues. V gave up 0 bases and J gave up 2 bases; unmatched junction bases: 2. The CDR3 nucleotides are TGTGCCAGCAGCGTAGAAGCGGGGGGAAACACCGGGGAGCTGTTTTTT. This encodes CASSVEAGGNTGELFF.

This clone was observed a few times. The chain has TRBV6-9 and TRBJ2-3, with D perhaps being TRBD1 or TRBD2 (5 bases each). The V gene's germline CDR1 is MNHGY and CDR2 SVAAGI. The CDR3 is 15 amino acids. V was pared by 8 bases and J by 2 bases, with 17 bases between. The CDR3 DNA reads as TGTGCCAGCGATTACTGGGGACGAGACACAGATACGCAGTATTTT. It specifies CASDYWGRDTDTQYF.

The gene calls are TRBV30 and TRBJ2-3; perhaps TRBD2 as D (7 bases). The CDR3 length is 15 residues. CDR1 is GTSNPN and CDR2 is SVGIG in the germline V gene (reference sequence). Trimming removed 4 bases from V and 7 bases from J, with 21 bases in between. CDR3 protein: CAWTSPRGRANTQYF. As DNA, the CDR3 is TGTGCCTGGACCTCACCGCGGGGGCGGGCAAATACGCAGTATTTT.

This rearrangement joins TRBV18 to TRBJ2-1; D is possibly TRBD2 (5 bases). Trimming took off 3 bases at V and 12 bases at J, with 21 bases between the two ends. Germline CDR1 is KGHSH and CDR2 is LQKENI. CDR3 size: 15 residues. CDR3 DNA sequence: TGTGCCAGCTCACCGGCTCGGACGGACTGGCTCGGGCAGTTCTTC. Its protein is CASSPARTDWLGQFF.

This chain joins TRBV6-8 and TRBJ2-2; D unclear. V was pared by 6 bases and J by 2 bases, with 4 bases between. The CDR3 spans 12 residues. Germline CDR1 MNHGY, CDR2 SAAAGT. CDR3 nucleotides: TGTGCCAGCAGATTTAACACCGGGGAGCTGTTTTTT. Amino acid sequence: CASRFNTGELFF.

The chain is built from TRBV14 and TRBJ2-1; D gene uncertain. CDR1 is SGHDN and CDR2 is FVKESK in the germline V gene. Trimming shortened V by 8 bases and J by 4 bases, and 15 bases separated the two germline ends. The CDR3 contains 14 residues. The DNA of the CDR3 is TGTGCCAGCCTTATCAGCAGGTGTTACAATGAGCAGTTCTTC. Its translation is CASLISRCYNEQFF.

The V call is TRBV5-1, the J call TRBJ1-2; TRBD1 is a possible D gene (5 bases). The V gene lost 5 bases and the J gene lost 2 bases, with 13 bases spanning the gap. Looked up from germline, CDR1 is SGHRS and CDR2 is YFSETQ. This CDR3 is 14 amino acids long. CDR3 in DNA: TGCGCCAGCAGAGGGGAAGGGGCGAACTATGGCTACACCTTC. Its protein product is CASRGEGANYGYTF.

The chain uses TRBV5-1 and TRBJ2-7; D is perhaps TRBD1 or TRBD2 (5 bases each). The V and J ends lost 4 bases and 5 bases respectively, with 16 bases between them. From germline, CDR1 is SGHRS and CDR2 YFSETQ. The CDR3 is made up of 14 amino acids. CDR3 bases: TGCGCCAGCAGCGGGGGTAGGTCTGGGGACGAGCAGTACTTC. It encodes CASSGGRSGDEQYF. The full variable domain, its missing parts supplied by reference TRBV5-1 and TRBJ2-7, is KAGVTQTPRYLIKTRGQQVTLSCSPISGHRSVSWYQQTPGQGLQFLFEYFSETQRNKGNFPGRFSGRQFSNSRSEMNVSTLELGDSALYLCASSGGRSGDEQYFGPGTRLTVT.

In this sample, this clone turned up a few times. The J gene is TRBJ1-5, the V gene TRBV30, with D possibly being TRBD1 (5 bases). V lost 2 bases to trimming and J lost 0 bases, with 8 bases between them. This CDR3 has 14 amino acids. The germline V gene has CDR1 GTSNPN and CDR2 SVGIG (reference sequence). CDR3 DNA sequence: TGTGCCTGGAGTTGGGGCTATAGCAATCAGCCCCAGCATTTT. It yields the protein CAWSWGYSNQPQHF.

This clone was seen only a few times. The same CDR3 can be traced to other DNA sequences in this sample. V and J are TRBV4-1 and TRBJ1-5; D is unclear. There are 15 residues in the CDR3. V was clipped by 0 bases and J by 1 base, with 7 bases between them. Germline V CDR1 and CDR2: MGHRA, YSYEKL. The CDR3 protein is CASSQDTGSNQPQHF. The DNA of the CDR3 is TGCGCCAGCAGCCAAGATACTGGCAGCAATCAGCCCCAGCATTTT.

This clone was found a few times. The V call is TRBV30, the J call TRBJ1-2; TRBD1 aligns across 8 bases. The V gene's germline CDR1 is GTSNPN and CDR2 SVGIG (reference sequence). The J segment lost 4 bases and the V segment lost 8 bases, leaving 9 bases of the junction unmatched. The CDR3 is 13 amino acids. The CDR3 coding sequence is TGTGCCAGTGACAGGGGTTATAGCTATGGCTACACCTTC. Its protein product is CASDRGYSYGYTF.

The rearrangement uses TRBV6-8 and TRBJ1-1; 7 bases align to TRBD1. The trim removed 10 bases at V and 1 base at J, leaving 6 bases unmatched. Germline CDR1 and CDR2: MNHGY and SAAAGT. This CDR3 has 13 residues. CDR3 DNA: TGTGCCACCTTCTGGACAGGGAACACTGAAGCTTTCTTT. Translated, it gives CATFWTGNTEAFF.

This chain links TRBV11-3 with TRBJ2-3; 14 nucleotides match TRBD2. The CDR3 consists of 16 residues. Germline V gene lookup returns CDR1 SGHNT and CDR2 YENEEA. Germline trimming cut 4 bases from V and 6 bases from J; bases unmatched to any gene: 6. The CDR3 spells CASSSGLAGATDTQYF. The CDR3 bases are TGTGCCAGCAGCTCGGGACTAGCGGGGGCGACGGATACGCAGTATTTT.

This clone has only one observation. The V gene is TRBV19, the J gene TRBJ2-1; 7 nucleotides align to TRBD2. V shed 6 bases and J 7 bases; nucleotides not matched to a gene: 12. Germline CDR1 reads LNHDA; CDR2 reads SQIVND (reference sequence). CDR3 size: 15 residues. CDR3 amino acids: CASSESSGYRNEQFF. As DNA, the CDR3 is TGTGCCAGTAGCGAATCTAGCGGCTACCGAAATGAGCAGTTCTTC.

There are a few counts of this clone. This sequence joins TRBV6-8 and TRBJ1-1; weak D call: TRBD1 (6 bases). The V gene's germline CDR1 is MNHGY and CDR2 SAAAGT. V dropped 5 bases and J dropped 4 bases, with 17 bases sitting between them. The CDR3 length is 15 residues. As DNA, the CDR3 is TGTGCCAGCAGTCCCCAAGGGGGAAGAGCCACTGAAGCTTTCTTT. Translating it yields CASSPQGGRATEAFF.

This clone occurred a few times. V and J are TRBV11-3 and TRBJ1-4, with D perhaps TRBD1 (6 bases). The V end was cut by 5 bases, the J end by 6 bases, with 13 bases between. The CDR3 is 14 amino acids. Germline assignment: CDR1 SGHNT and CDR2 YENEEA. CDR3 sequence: CASSPQGGYEKLFF. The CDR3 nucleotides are TGTGCCAGCAGCCCACAGGGTGGCTATGAAAAACTGTTTTTT.

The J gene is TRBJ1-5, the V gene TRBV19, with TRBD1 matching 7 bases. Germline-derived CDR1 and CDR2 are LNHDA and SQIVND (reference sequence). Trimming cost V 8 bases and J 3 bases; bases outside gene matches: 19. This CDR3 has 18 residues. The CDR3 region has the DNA TGTGCCAGTGGGACAGCCCAAGGAAGATTACTATTCAATCAGCCCCAGCATTTT. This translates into CASGTAQGRLLFNQPQHF.

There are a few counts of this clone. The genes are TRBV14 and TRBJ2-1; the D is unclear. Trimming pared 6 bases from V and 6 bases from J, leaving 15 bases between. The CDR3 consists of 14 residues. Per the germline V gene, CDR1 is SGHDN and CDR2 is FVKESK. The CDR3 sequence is CASSSSLVSNEQFF. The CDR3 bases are TGTGCCAGCAGTAGTTCTCTGGTCTCCAATGAGCAGTTCTTC.

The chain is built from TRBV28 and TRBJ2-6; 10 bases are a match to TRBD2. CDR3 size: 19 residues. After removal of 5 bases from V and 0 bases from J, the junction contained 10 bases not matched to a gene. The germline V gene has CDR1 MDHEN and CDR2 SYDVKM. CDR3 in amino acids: CASSTRGSGGLSGANVLTF. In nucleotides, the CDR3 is TGTGCCAGCAGTACCCGGGGTAGCGGGGGGCTCTCTGGGGCCAACGTCCTGACTTTC.